The 20 T cell receptor beta chains in this list originate from one sample, sequenced in a study of cytomegalovirus exposure and HLA in healthy donors. The PCR had 60 Vbeta and 13 Jbeta primers. Generated by immunoSEQ multiplex PCR, the TCRdb table keeps only in-frame clones and is missing some. The sample records about 170,000 clones, roughly 80% being singletons. The sequenced sample was PBMCs. The source is a male donor in good health and CMV-seronegative.

CDR3 coding DNA: TGTGCCAGCAGTTTAGTCGGAGCAGGCCAGGGTCTCCCTGAAGCTTTCTTT. It codes for CASSLVGAGQGLPEAFF. This chain connects TRBV27 to TRBJ1-1; maybe TRBD1 (5 bases). Germline CDR1 is MNHEY and CDR2 is SMNVEV (reference sequence). This CDR3 has 17 residues. Trimming shortened V by 2 bases and J by 6 bases, and 22 bases separated the two germline ends.

The gene calls are TRBV11-2 and TRBJ2-5, with TRBD2 identical over 9 bases. The germline CDR1 and CDR2 sequences are SGHAT and FQNNGV. This CDR3 has 16 amino acids. V was pared by 6 bases and J by 5 bases, with 13 bases of the junction left unmatched. The CDR3 spells CASSRWGGGVQETQYF. The CDR3, as DNA: TGTGCCAGCAGTCGATGGGGCGGGGGGGTCCAGGAGACCCAGTACTTC.

This clone has only a few counts. The J gene is TRBJ2-7, the V gene TRBV9, with 10 bases lining up with TRBD1. CDR1 and CDR2 (germline): SGDLS, YYNGEE. CDR3 size: 18 residues. Trimming cost V 5 bases and J 2 bases; bases outside gene matches: 16. The DNA for the CDR3 is TGTGCCAGCAGTAAAGGGCCTCCGGGACAGGGGACGCCCTACGAGCAGTACTTC. Its translation: CASSKGPPGQGTPYEQYF.

The J gene is TRBJ1-4, the V gene TRBV18; the match to TRBD1 covers 7 bases. Germline loops: CDR1 KGHSH, CDR2 LQKENI. V gave up 6 bases and J gave up 7 bases; unmatched junction bases: 17. This CDR3 has 17 residues. The DNA for the CDR3 is TGTGCCAGCTCTAACGGTATTCTTGGGGACAGCCTTGAAAAACTGTTTTTT. Amino acids: CASSNGILGDSLEKLFF.

The V call is TRBV5-1, the J call TRBJ1-4; TRBD1 agrees at 9 bases. The J segment lost 8 bases and the V segment lost 5 bases, leaving 7 bases of the junction unmatched. Germline V CDR1 and CDR2: SGHRS, YFSETQ. The CDR3 spans 14 residues. The CDR3 region is CASSSGQGWEKLFF. DNA of the CDR3: TGCGCCAGCAGTTCGGGACAGGGTTGGGAAAAACTGTTTTTT.

V usage is TRBV6-6 and J usage is TRBJ1-1, with a tentative D call TRBD1 (5 bases). Trimming removed 9 bases from V and 4 bases from J, with 12 bases in between. Germline lookup yields CDR1 MNHNY and CDR2 SVGAGI (reference sequence). The length of the CDR3 is 12 residues. The CDR3 nucleotides read TGTGCCAGTTACCGGGGGGGCACTGAAGCTTTCTTT. It yields the protein CASYRGGTEAFF.

This clone was detected only a few times. This chain uses TRBV27 with TRBJ2-1; D is uncertain. The CDR3 is made up of 15 amino acids. CDR1 is MNHEY and CDR2 is SMNVEV in the germline V gene (reference sequence). V lost 3 bases and J lost 9, with 18 bases in between. This chain's CDR3 is CASSFKVGLVSEQFF. For the CDR3, the DNA is TGTGCCAGCAGTTTTAAGGTGGGTCTAGTCAGTGAGCAGTTCTTC.

This rearrangement joins TRBV6-6 to TRBJ1-4; 7 bases are a match to TRBD1. Trimming at V came to 5 bases and at J to 8 bases, leaving 11 bases not matched to a gene. CDR1 and CDR2 from the germline V gene are MNHNY and SVGAGI (reference sequence). CDR3 size: 15 residues. CDR3 region: CASSPLWQGGEKLFF. The DNA of the CDR3 is TGTGCCAGCAGTCCACTTTGGCAGGGGGGAGAAAAACTGTTTTTT.

The V call is TRBV9, the J call TRBJ1-3; no reliable D call. Germline-derived CDR1 and CDR2 are SGDLS and YYNGEE. The V end was cut by 4 bases, the J end by 1 base, with 24 bases between. CDR3 length: 19 residues. In DNA, the CDR3 is TGTGCCAGCAGCCCGCGGGTATATCAAGATGGGCGTTCTGGAAACACCATATATTTT. As protein: CASSPRVYQDGRSGNTIYF.

The chain recombines TRBV15 with TRBJ2-7; D unresolved. CDR1 is LNHNV and CDR2 is YYDKDF in the germline V gene (reference sequence). This CDR3 has 15 amino acids. V was pared by 0 bases and J by 3 bases, with 12 bases between. CDR3 residues: CATSRDPSSIYEQYF. As DNA, the CDR3 is TGTGCCACCAGCAGAGACCCAAGCTCCATCTACGAGCAGTACTTC.

The genes are TRBV30 and TRBJ2-3, with TRBD1 matching 8 bases. Trimming took 4 bases from V and 4 from J; bases not matched to a gene: 7. The CDR3 length is 14 residues. Germline V CDR1 and CDR2: GTSNPN, SVGIG (reference sequence). CDR3 nucleotides: TGTGCCTGGACCCCAGGGGGCGGGGCAGATACGCAGTATTTT. Its protein is CAWTPGGGADTQYF.

This chain links TRBV5-6 with TRBJ2-2; 8 nucleotides match TRBD1. CDR1 and CDR2 from the germline V gene are SGHDT and YYEEEE. This CDR3 comprises 17 residues. Trimming at V came to 1 base and at J to 3 bases, leaving 8 bases not matched to a gene. The CDR3 bases are TGTGCCAGCAGCTTGCTCCCACAGACAGGGGACACCGGGGAGCTGTTTTTT. Translating it yields CASSLLPQTGDTGELFF.

The V gene is TRBV27, the J gene TRBJ2-7; 8 bases fit TRBD1. Germline CDR1 MNHEY, CDR2 SMNVEV (reference sequence). The CDR3 sequence is 14 residues long. The J segment lost 4 bases and the V segment lost 4 bases, leaving 6 bases of the junction unmatched. This CDR3 is CASSSRRQGYEQYF. The CDR3 nucleotides read TGTGCCAGCAGTTCCCGAAGACAGGGGTACGAGCAGTACTTC.

The chain uses TRBV19 and TRBJ1-1; D is unresolved. V was pared by 0 bases and J by 6 bases, with 14 bases between. Germline CDR1 reads LNHDA; CDR2 reads SQIVND (reference sequence). There are 15 residues in the CDR3. This CDR3 reads CASSIDRRVLAEAFF. CDR3 in DNA: TGTGCCAGTAGTATAGATCGACGGGTTCTGGCTGAAGCTTTCTTT.

The chain combines TRBV4-1 with TRBJ2-3, with 11 bases identical to TRBD1. Germline loops: CDR1 MGHRA, CDR2 YSYEKL. V trimming: 6 bases; J trimming: 6 bases; junction bases outside the gene matches: 11. CDR3 length equals 16 residues. The CDR3 loop is CASSRTGTGGGDTQYF. CDR3 in DNA: TGCGCCAGCAGTCGGACCGGGACAGGGGGAGGGGATACGCAGTATTTT.

This chain joins TRBV5-1 and TRBJ2-2, with D unclear. Trimming cost V 0 bases and J 1 base, with 7 bases left between them. CDR1 and CDR2 from the germline V gene are SGHRS and YFSETQ. This CDR3 is 15 amino acids long. CDR3 protein: CASSLEPRNTGELFF. Here the CDR3 DNA reads TGCGCCAGCAGCTTGGAACCGAGGAACACCGGGGAGCTGTTTTTT.

The genes are TRBV29-1 and TRBJ1-2, with D possibly TRBD1 on 6 matching bases. This CDR3 contains 17 residues. The germline V and J ends were trimmed by 3 bases and 4 bases, with 24 bases remaining between them. Germline V gene data show CDR1 as SQVTM and CDR2 as ANQGSEA. CDR3 residues: CSVEPSRGARSFYGYTF. CDR3 DNA: TGCAGCGTTGAGCCCTCACGGGGGGCGAGATCTTTCTATGGCTACACCTTC.

The V gene is TRBV29-1, the J gene TRBJ1-1; tentative D call: TRBD1 (6 bases). In germline, CDR1 is SQVTM, CDR2 ANQGSEA. The CDR3 has 13 amino acids. The ends were cut back, 7 bases at V and 5 bases at J, with 17 bases in the middle. CDR3 in amino acids: CSARGGARTEAFF. CDR3 in DNA: TGCAGCGCCCGTGGGGGGGCGAGGACTGAAGCTTTCTTT.

The J gene is TRBJ2-2, the V gene TRBV7-6, with 8 bases that match TRBD1. The germline V gene encodes CDR1 SGHVS and CDR2 FNYEAQ. The V and J ends lost 5 bases and 4 bases, in that order; junction bases with no gene match: 6. CDR3 length: 15 residues. The CDR3 region is CASSQTGAATGELFF. For the CDR3, the DNA is TGTGCCAGCAGCCAGACAGGGGCAGCCACCGGGGAGCTGTTTTTT.

The CDR3 sequence is CASSSTGNTEAFF. In DNA, the CDR3 is TGTGCCAGTAGTTCCACAGGGAACACTGAAGCTTTCTTT. The chain uses TRBV19 and TRBJ1-1; D perhaps matches TRBD1 (5 bases). V dropped 5 bases and J dropped 1 base, with 8 bases sitting between them. CDR3 size: 13 residues. The germline CDR1 and CDR2 sequences are LNHDA and SQIVND (reference sequence).